This T cell receptor beta chain was observed in a study of T-cell memory formation after mild COVID-19. Overall study: Clusters of TCRs were largely donor specific.

TCR alpha and TCR beta cDNA libraries carrying sample barcodes and UMIs came from 5'RACE with constant-segment primers. TCRdb called the 5' RACE reads again in MiXCR, with one record for every CDR3 protein. The sample has under 400,000 distinct CDR3 sequences; about 21% are singletons. CDR1 is SGDLS, CDR2 YYNGEE, per germline. This CDR3 spans 13 amino acids. Trimming cost V 2 bases and J 3 bases, with 8 bases left between them. This clonotype has only a few counts. The TCR sequence derives from an adult woman who had mild COVID-19 (a few samples of this study predate the infection). Cell type and time point are not known. The chain employs TRBV9 and TRBJ1-1; D is ambiguous. The sequenced sample consisted of PBMCs or a T cell subset sorted from them (not recorded which). Written as DNA, the CDR3 is TGTGCCAGCAGCGTCCAGGACTACACTGAAGCTTTCTTT. This translates into CASSVQDYTEAFF.